The 11 T cell receptor beta chains below were found in one sample sequenced in a study of regulatory T cells in long-lasting Graves disease. Arm-PCR of CDR3 regions and iRepertoire HTBI primers were the basis on which TCR beta libraries were built. TCRdb reprocessed the multiplex PCR reads via MiXCR and lists one record per CDR3 protein. In the table there are 400,000 to 550,000 distinct CDR3 sequences, about 16% of which are singletons. The time point here: newly diagnosed GD, antithyroid drugs for less than 3 months. From PBMCs, RNA was extracted and then used to make the TCR library. The sample was also linked to a second study, of T cells in Graves' hyperthyroidism and ophthalmopathy.

The material sequenced was peripheral blood mononuclear cells (PBMCs), taken at new diagnosis, from a patient treated with antithyroid drugs. Receptors originate from a woman aged 25 to 39 with Graves disease.

In its sample, this clonotype was seen many times. V usage is TRBV3-1 and J usage is TRBJ2-3; D might be TRBD2 (5 bases). The length of the CDR3 is 16 residues. Germline CDR1 and CDR2: LGHDT and YNNKEL (reference sequence). Trimming pared 0 bases from V and 2 bases from J, leaving 12 bases between. The CDR3 DNA follows: TGTGCCAGCAGCCAAGAGGGAGTAGCGTTCACAGATACGCAGTATTTT. Amino acid sequence: CASSQEGVAFTDTQYF.

The sample holds a few counts of this clonotype. This chain uses TRBV29-1 with TRBJ2-1; the match to TRBD2 covers 11 bases. CDR3 length equals 13 residues. V trimming: 7 bases; J trimming: 7 bases; junction bases outside the gene matches: 6. Germline CDR1 and CDR2: SQVTM and ANQGSEA. CDR3 in amino acids: CSASSGRSNEQFF. CDR3 in DNA: TGCAGCGCATCTAGCGGGAGGTCAAATGAGCAGTTCTTC.

CDR3 coding DNA: TGTGCTAGTGGGGGACTAGCGTTCGACGAGCAGTACTTC. This sequence encodes CASGGLAFDEQYF. This chain links TRBV12-5 with TRBJ2-7; 10 bases map to TRBD2. The CDR3 spans 13 residues. Germline lookup yields CDR1 LGHNT and CDR2 FRNRAP. With 6 bases clipped from V and 5 bases from J, the junction kept 4 bases outside the gene matches.

This clonotype showed up many times. V gene TRBV28 combines with J gene TRBJ1-2; D ambiguous. This CDR3 is built from 13 residues. The V gene lost 3 bases and the J gene lost 6 bases, with 11 bases spanning the gap. Germline V gives CDR1 MDHEN, CDR2 SYDVKM. The CDR3 nucleotides read TGTGCCAGCAGTTTCAGGTCGAGTGATGGCTACACCTTC. Protein product: CASSFRSSDGYTF.

The chain carries TRBV6-1 and TRBJ1-4; D is unresolved. This CDR3 contains 13 residues. Trimming shortened V by 10 bases and J by 4 bases, and 13 bases separated the two germline ends. Germline CDR1 and CDR2: MNHNS and SASEGT. The CDR3 DNA sequence: TGTGCCACCCGGGAACCCTTTAATGAAAAACTGTTTTTT. Translated: CATREPFNEKLFF.

This clonotype came up a few times. Compared with germline, one end of the junction differs, possibly owing to a read error. The CDR3 region is CASSQYTGNTEAFF. In DNA, the CDR3 is TGCGCCAGCAGCCAATACACAGGGAACACTGAAGCTTTCTTT. This sequence joins TRBV13 and TRBJ1-1; D is possibly TRBD1 (5 bases). The CDR3 is 14 residues long. Germline V lookup: CDR1 PRHDT, CDR2 FYEKMQ (reference sequence).

This clonotype has a handful of counts. A far larger clone is just one base off, so this is likely a read error. The rearrangement uses TRBV6-1 and TRBJ2-7, with D possibly TRBD1 on 6 matching bases. Germline V gene lookup returns CDR1 MNHNS and CDR2 SASEGT. This CDR3 spans 14 amino acids. The V and J ends lost 2 bases and 7 bases respectively, with 15 bases between them. The CDR3 region has the DNA TGTGCCAGCAGTGAAAGTCAGGGGCACAATGAGCAGTACTTC. Translating gives CASSESQGHNEQYF.

This clonotype appeared many times. The J gene is TRBJ2-3, the V gene TRBV28; the D gene is possibly TRBD2 (5 bases). Trimming pared 2 bases from V and 3 bases from J, leaving 12 bases between. The CDR3 sequence is 15 residues long. Germline-derived CDR1 and CDR2 are MDHEN and SYDVKM. The CDR3 spells CASSLAAGSTDTQYF. CDR3 nucleotide sequence: TGTGCCAGCAGTTTAGCTGCGGGCTCTACAGATACGCAGTATTTT.

This clonotype has only a few counts. This chain joins TRBV30 and TRBJ1-1; no firm D call. CDR3 length: 14 residues. The germline gives CDR1 GTSNPN, CDR2 SVGIG (reference sequence). Trimming removed 1 base from V and 3 bases from J, with 12 bases in between. CDR3 amino acids: CAWSDGLGDTEAFF. CDR3 coding DNA: TGTGCCTGGAGTGATGGGTTGGGAGACACTGAAGCTTTCTTT.

V usage is TRBV7-3 and J usage is TRBJ1-1; possible D gene TRBD1, 6 bases. The CDR3 runs to 17 residues. Trimming shortened V by 1 base and J by 5 bases, and 20 bases separated the two germline ends. The germline V gene encodes CDR1 SGHTA and CDR2 FQGTGA. CDR3 loop: CASSLIGGRGRGTEAFF. The CDR3 DNA sequence: TGTGCCAGCAGCTTAATAGGCGGCAGGGGTCGAGGGACTGAAGCTTTCTTT.

The CDR3 coding sequence is TGTGCCAGTAGGGTTCTGGACAGCCCCAATGAAAAACTGTTTTTT. It specifies CASRVLDSPNEKLFF. The chain uses TRBV19 and TRBJ1-4, with D perhaps matching TRBD1 (6 bases). V was clipped by 6 bases and J by 5 bases, with 16 bases between them. Germline V gene sequence: CDR1 LNHDA, CDR2 SQIVND (reference sequence). This CDR3 contains 15 residues.